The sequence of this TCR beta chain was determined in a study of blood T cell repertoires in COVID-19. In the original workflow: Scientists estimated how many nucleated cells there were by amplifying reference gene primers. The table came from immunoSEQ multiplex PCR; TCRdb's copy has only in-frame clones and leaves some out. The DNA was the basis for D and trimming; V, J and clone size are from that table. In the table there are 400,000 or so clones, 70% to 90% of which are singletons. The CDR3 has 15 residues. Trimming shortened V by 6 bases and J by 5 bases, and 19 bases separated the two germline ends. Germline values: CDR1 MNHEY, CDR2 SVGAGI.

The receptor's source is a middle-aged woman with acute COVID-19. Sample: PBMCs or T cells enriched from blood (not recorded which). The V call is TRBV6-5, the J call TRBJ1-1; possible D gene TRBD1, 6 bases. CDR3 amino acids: CASRNGWGRGTEAFF. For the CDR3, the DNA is TGTGCCAGCAGGAACGGTTGGGGGCGGGGGACTGAAGCTTTCTTT.